This TCR beta chain was sequenced in a study of cytomegalovirus exposure and HLA in healthy donors. Germline CDR1 reads WSHSY; CDR2 reads SAAADI. This CDR3 is built from 15 residues. The J segment lost 3 bases and the V segment lost 6 bases, leaving 10 bases of the junction unmatched. Study results and limitations: Trimming of TCR beta V- and J-genes showed a link, identified in a later analysis, to a missense DCLRE1C variant. Relative to equally common others, HLA-associated TCR beta chains showed greater clonal expansion in a later analysis.

The PCR ran on 60 Vbeta and 13 Jbeta primers. Some clones are missing from TCRdb's copy, which holds only in-frame ones; the method was immunoSEQ multiplex PCR. This table has about 140,000 clones, about 61% appearing once. Concerning this clone itself: The antigen remains undetermined.

Healthy individuals who donated bone marrow served as the donors. The rearrangement joins TRBV10-2 to TRBJ1-1; TRBD1 matches at 7 bases. The source of this sequence is a male donor in good health and CMV-seronegative. The material sequenced was PBMCs. CDR3 coding DNA: TGCGCCAGCAGCTCAGGGGGGCCCTTTTACACTGAAGCTTTCTTT. Protein product: CASSSGGPFYTEAFF.